This T cell receptor beta chain was sequenced for a study of identical twins. Study-wide results and limits: Models, which agreed with sharing between unrelated individuals, nonetheless underestimated the out-of-frame TCR alpha sharing seen in monozygotic twins. There were fewer insertions in abundant cord blood beta clonotypes, but memory repertoires showed no such pattern. Twins' surplus sharing was weaker for beta out-of-frame sequences.

Germline V gives CDR1 MNHEY, CDR2 SVGAGI. The CDR3 extends over 13 amino acids. The V and J ends lost 2 bases and 10 bases respectively, with 12 bases between them. Through template switching, a universal primer site was introduced, and the cDNA contained unique molecular identifiers. TCRdb redid the calling of the 5' RACE reads with MiXCR, one entry per CDR3 protein. This sample has a few hundred thousand distinct CDR3 sequences; nearly 15% occur once, and the top ten carry 0.44%. This clonotype appeared a few times. Its specificity is unknown. These data are also associated with another study on yellow fever vaccine responses in identical twins.

The chain links TRBV6-5 to TRBJ2-1; D gene uncertain. This receptor was obtained from a woman aged 18-29 years in good health. The sequenced material came from CD4+ T cells sorted from blood. CDR3 residues: CASSYGSFTEQFF. CDR3 in DNA: TGTGCCAGCAGTTACGGCAGTTTTACCGAGCAGTTCTTC.